The 29 T cell receptor beta chains reported below all come from one sample, sequenced in a study of blood T cells in healthy people across ages. Sample-barcoded 5' priming and a J-beta primer mix drove a second PCR of about 6 to 12 cycles. TCRdb recomputed calls from the 5' RACE reads with MiXCR, one row per CDR3 protein. This sample carries 800,000 to 950,000 distinct CDR3 sequences, about 27% of them seen once, and the ten largest clones take roughly 10%. These data also formed part of another study, on T cells of mothers and their children.

The specimen was blood. These receptors all stem from a woman aged 40-49 years in good health.

The CDR3 reads CASSLGSVQGSPLHF. DNA of the CDR3: TGTGCCAGCAGCTTAGGATCGGTCCAGGGTTCACCCCTCCACTTT. This chain joins TRBV7-9 and TRBJ1-6; a possible D gene is TRBD1 (5 bases). This CDR3 is built from 15 residues. Germline CDR1 and CDR2: SEHNR and FQNEAQ (reference sequence). The ends were cut back, 1 base at V and 9 bases at J, with 13 bases in the middle.

This clonotype has more than one count but fewer than ten. V usage is TRBV18 and J usage is TRBJ2-3, with D perhaps matching TRBD2 (6 bases). V was clipped by 3 bases and J by 3 bases, with 10 bases between them. There are 14 residues in the CDR3. CDR1 is KGHSH and CDR2 is LQKENI in the germline V gene. CDR3 sequence (DNA): TGTGCCAGCTCACCCCGGAGGGAAACAGATACGCAGTATTTT. Its translation: CASSPRRETDTQYF.

V gene TRBV2 combines with J gene TRBJ2-5; D remains ambiguous. Trimming cost V 5 bases and J 4 bases, with 11 bases left between them. The CDR3 runs to 13 residues. CDR1 SNHLY and CDR2 FYNNEI come from the germline V gene. This chain's CDR3 is CASSIPGVETQYF. CDR3 sequence (DNA): TGTGCCAGCAGTATCCCTGGGGTAGAGACCCAGTACTTC.

This clonotype appeared many times. This chain connects TRBV7-2 to TRBJ2-7, with D uncertain. The CDR3 has 17 residues. Germline V gene sequence: CDR1 SGHTA, CDR2 FQGNSA. The germline V and J ends were trimmed by 1 base and 1 base, with 17 bases remaining between them. The DNA of the CDR3 is TGTGCCAGCAGCTTAGGATTACGGGCCGTCGGATCCTACGAGCAGTACTTC. Amino acids: CASSLGLRAVGSYEQYF.

This clonotype has a count of ten or more. The rearrangement joins TRBV7-2 to TRBJ2-1, with TRBD1 matching 10 bases. V gave up 2 bases and J gave up 9 bases; unmatched junction bases: 10. Germline loops: CDR1 SGHTA, CDR2 FQGNSA. The CDR3 consists of 16 residues. CDR3 coding DNA: TGTGCCAGCAGCTTATTAAGTACCGGGACAGGGGCTGAGCAGTTCTTC. Its translation: CASSLLSTGTGAEQFF.

This chain connects TRBV6-6 to TRBJ1-4; D not resolved. Germline loops: CDR1 MNHNY, CDR2 SVGAGI (reference sequence). The CDR3 consists of 14 residues. Trimming left V 9 bases short and J 4 bases short, with 15 bases between. In DNA form, the CDR3 reads TGTGCCAGAACGTCTGGGTCGGGTAATGAAAAACTGTTTTTT. Amino acid sequence: CARTSGSGNEKLFF.

This clonotype has a count of ten or more. V and J are TRBV12-5 and TRBJ2-3; TRBD2 matches at 10 bases. Germline assignment: CDR1 LGHNT and CDR2 FRNRAP. With 7 bases clipped from V and 0 bases from J, the junction kept 7 bases outside the gene matches. CDR3 length equals 16 residues. The CDR3 nucleotides read TGTGCTAGTGCCTTGACTAGCGGGCCTAGCACAGATACGCAGTATTTT. The encoded protein is CASALTSGPSTDTQYF.

As concerns this clonotype: A single base separates this from a much larger clone, so it may be a read error. This chain links TRBV29-1 with TRBJ2-7; either TRBD1 or TRBD2 may fit D (5 bases each). Germline V gene sequence: CDR1 SQVTM, CDR2 ANQGSEA. V lost 3 bases and J 7 bases, leaving 19 bases between the germline ends. This CDR3 is built from 14 residues. This CDR3 is CSVERGDSYNEQYF. The CDR3 DNA reads as TGCAGCGTTGAGAGGGGAGATTCCTACAATGAGCAGTACTTC.

This clonotype showed up just a few times. The V call is TRBV24-1, the J call TRBJ1-2; TRBD1 might be the D (6 bases). This CDR3 region has 15 residues. Trimming shortened V by 3 bases and J by 9 bases, and 19 bases separated the two germline ends. The germline gives CDR1 KGHDR, CDR2 SFDVKD. The CDR3 DNA sequence: TGTGCCACCAGTGATCCGGTACAGGGCCTGGGGCGCTACACCTTC. Protein product: CATSDPVQGLGRYTF.

This rearrangement joins TRBV27 to TRBJ2-7; no clear D. This CDR3 has 14 residues. Germline V gives CDR1 MNHEY, CDR2 SMNVEV (reference sequence). With 3 bases removed from V and 4 bases from J, the gap between germline ends came to 13 bases. CDR3 in amino acids: CASSFQVLGYEQYF. The CDR3 DNA sequence: TGTGCCAGCAGTTTCCAGGTGTTAGGTTACGAGCAGTACTTC.

This chain links TRBV12-5 with TRBJ2-7; a possible D gene is TRBD1 (6 bases). This CDR3 region has 16 residues. CDR1 and CDR2 (germline): LGHNT, FRNRAP. V was shortened by 0 bases and J by 0 bases, with 12 bases between the two germline ends. CDR3 protein: CASGLVQQGHSYEQYF. CDR3 DNA sequence: TGTGCTAGTGGTTTGGTACAGCAGGGGCACTCCTACGAGCAGTACTTC.

About this clonotype: The junction departs from the called germline gene at one end, perhaps through a read error. The CDR3, as DNA: TGTGCCAGCAGCTTTCCCGGGACAGGGGAGGGCGGGGAGCGGTTTTTT. It yields the protein CASSFPGTGEGGERFF. The chain recombines TRBV7-2 with TRBJ2-2; 10 bases agree with TRBD1. Germline lookup yields CDR1 SGHTA and CDR2 FQGNSA. The CDR3 sequence is 16 residues long. Complete variable domain (other parts from reference TRBV7-2 and TRBJ2-2): GAGVSQSPSNKVTEKGKDVELRCDPISGHTALYWYRQSLGQGLEFLIYFQGNSAPDKSGLPSDRFSAERTGGSVSTLTIQRTQQEDSAVYLCASSFPGTGEGGERFFGEGSRLTVL.

The rearrangement links TRBV27 to TRBJ2-7, with TRBD1 matching 11 bases. Losses at the gene ends were 6 bases for V and 3 bases for J; bases not matched to a gene: 4. CDR1 MNHEY and CDR2 SMNVEV come from the germline V gene (reference sequence). This CDR3 has 14 amino acids. The CDR3 DNA is TGTGCCAGCAGAGGACAGGGGGCTCTCTACGAGCAGTACTTC. This encodes CASRGQGALYEQYF.

This clonotype was found a few times. The chain carries TRBV25-1 and TRBJ1-2; D might be TRBD1 (5 bases). CDR1 is MGHDK, CDR2 SYGVNS, per germline. V shed 0 bases and J shed 5 bases, with 7 bases lying between them. This CDR3 spans 13 amino acids. CDR3 residues: CASSEYAGYGYTF. In DNA, the CDR3 is TGTGCCAGCAGTGAATACGCAGGGTATGGCTACACCTTC.

This clonotype showed up many times. The genes are TRBV5-5 and TRBJ2-5, with 7 positions matching TRBD1. The germline gives CDR1 SGHKS, CDR2 YYEKEE (reference sequence). With V trimmed by 2 bases and J by 4 bases, 11 bases remained unmatched. The CDR3 loop spans 16 amino acids. The CDR3 sequence: CASSFDRVQGRETQYF. The CDR3, as DNA: TGTGCCAGCAGCTTTGACAGGGTACAGGGTAGAGAGACCCAGTACTTC.

The V call is TRBV12-3 or TRBV12-4, the J call TRBJ1-1; unclear D gene. The V end lost 2 bases, the J end lost 4 bases, and 11 bases lay between the germline ends. The CDR3 has 14 residues. CDR3 sequence reads: CASSLNSVGTEAFF. The CDR3 coding sequence is TGTGCCAGCAGTTTAAACAGTGTCGGCACTGAAGCTTTCTTT.

V usage is TRBV7-2 and J usage is TRBJ1-5, with D tentatively TRBD1 (6 bases). Germline-derived CDR1 and CDR2 are SGHTA and FQGNSA. V shed 5 bases and J shed 8 bases, with 13 bases lying between them. The CDR3 has 13 residues. The DNA of the CDR3 is TGTGCCAGCAGCCGGGGACCAGGGGAGCCCCAGCATTTT. Amino acid sequence: CASSRGPGEPQHF.

This clonotype appeared a few times. The V gene is TRBV20-1, the J gene TRBJ1-1; the D gene is possibly TRBD1 (6 bases). Trimming took 6 bases from V and 0 from J, leaving 17 bases between them. Germline V gives CDR1 DFQATT, CDR2 SNEGSKA (reference sequence). The CDR3 spans 15 residues. DNA of the CDR3: TGCAGTGCCTACGGACAGCTAGACATGAACACTGAAGCTTTCTTT. It specifies CSAYGQLDMNTEAFF.

The rearrangement links TRBV3-1 to TRBJ2-5; 13 nucleotides match TRBD2. Germline loops: CDR1 LGHDT, CDR2 YNNKEL (reference sequence). Trimming took 1 base from V and 10 from J; bases not matched to a gene: 12. This CDR3 has 17 residues. For the CDR3, the DNA is TGTGCCAGCAGCCAAGGGCCGCAGGGACTAGCGGGGAGTATCCAGTACTTC. This gives the protein CASSQGPQGLAGSIQYF.

In nucleotides, the CDR3 is TGTGCCAGCAGCACGAGACAGAACACTGAAGCTTTCTTT. Its translation is CASSTRQNTEAFF. The J gene is TRBJ1-1, the V gene TRBV7-3; unclear D gene. This CDR3 spans 13 amino acids. Germline loops: CDR1 SGHTA, CDR2 FQGTGA. V was pared by 5 bases and J by 1 base, with 8 bases between.

This clonotype has a handful of counts. The CDR3 bases are TGCAGTGCTCCCGGGACAGGGTGTAATGAGCAGTTCTTC. Translated, it gives CSAPGTGCNEQFF. V and J are TRBV20-1 and TRBJ2-1; 9 positions agree with TRBD1. Trimming took 5 bases from V and 7 from J; bases not matched to a gene: 6. The CDR3 spans 13 residues. Germline V CDR1 and CDR2: DFQATT, SNEGSKA (reference sequence).

This clonotype was found a few times. One end of the junction fails to match germline, which may point to a read error. The rearrangement uses TRBV7-8 and TRBJ2-4, with a weak D call TRBD1 (5 bases). This CDR3 region has 16 residues. CDR1 and CDR2 from the germline V gene are SGHVS and FQNEAQ. In DNA, the CDR3 is TGTGCCCGCAGCTTAAAAGGGGCGCTAGCCAAAAACATTCAGTACTTC. Its translation: CARSLKGALAKNIQYF.

This clonotype was recorded a few times. The V call is TRBV6-2 or TRBV6-3, the J call TRBJ2-1; D call uncertain. The CDR3 extends over 13 amino acids. Trimming removed 0 bases from V and 7 bases from J, with 7 bases in between. The germline V gene has CDR1 MNHEY and CDR2 SVGEGT. The CDR3 DNA reads as TGTGCCAGCAGTTACTCGTCAGGTAATGAGCAGTTCTTC. Residues: CASSYSSGNEQFF.

To note about this clonotype: One base away lies a much larger clone, so this may be a sequencing read error. No conserved phenylalanine or tryptophan is present at the end of the CDR3, so a read error is the likely explanation. The chain links TRBV9 to TRBJ2-1; a weak D match, TRBD2 (5 bases). Per the germline V gene, CDR1 is SGDLS and CDR2 is YYNGEE. The CDR3 has 15 amino acids. With 1 base removed from V and 5 bases from J, the gap between germline ends came to 13 bases. CDR3 bases: TGTGCCAGCAGCGTACGGACGGGATCGAACAATGAGCAGTTCGTC. Protein: CASSVRTGSNNEQFV.

This clonotype occurred many times. The chain recombines TRBV9 with TRBJ2-1, with D possibly matching TRBD2 (7 bases). This CDR3 spans 13 amino acids. Trimming stripped 4 bases from V and 12 bases from J, with 17 bases between. Germline V gene lookup returns CDR1 SGDLS and CDR2 YYNGEE. The CDR3 region has the DNA TGTGCCAGCAGCCCCCCCGGGGGGCCTCGGCAGTTCTTC. Translating gives CASSPPGGPRQFF. Complete variable domain (other parts from reference TRBV9 and TRBJ2-1): DSGVTQTPKHLITATGQRVTLRCSPRSGDLSVYWYQQSLDQGLQFLIQYYNGEERAKGNILERFSAQQFPDLHSELNLSSLELGDSALYFCASSPPGGPRQFFGPGTRLTVL.

A word on this clonotype: A read error may be the cause here, since a much bigger clone is one base away. The rearrangement links TRBV24-1 to TRBJ2-6, with a weak D call TRBD1 (5 bases). The CDR3 is 16 amino acids. CDR1 KGHDR and CDR2 SFDVKD come from the germline V gene. The CDR3 DNA sequence: TGTGCCACCAGTGATCCCGGACGCTCTGGGGCCAACGTCCGGACTTTC. Protein: CATSDPGRSGANVRTF.

The chain carries TRBV7-2 and TRBJ1-3; 8 bases map to TRBD1. This CDR3 has 14 residues. Germline V gives CDR1 SGHTA, CDR2 FQGNSA. Losses at the gene ends were 6 bases for V and 4 bases for J; bases not matched to a gene: 5. In DNA, the CDR3 is TGTGCCAGCAGGCCGACAGGGGTCGGAAACACCATATATTTT. As protein: CASRPTGVGNTIYF.

This clonotype was recorded a few times. This chain joins TRBV7-9 and TRBJ1-2; TRBD1 might be the D (5 bases). V lost 5 bases and J 2 bases, leaving 12 bases between the germline ends. The CDR3 is 14 amino acids. Germline-derived CDR1 and CDR2 are SEHNR and FQNEAQ (reference sequence). The CDR3 DNA follows: TGTGCCAGCAGCACGCGGGACGGGAACTATGGCTACACCTTC. Protein product: CASSTRDGNYGYTF.

Comment on this clonotype: Given a much more abundant clone one base away, this may be a read error. The V and J genes are TRBV6-5 and TRBJ1-2; TRBD1 matches at 9 bases. The germline CDR1 and CDR2 sequences are MNHEY and SVGAGI. The CDR3 covers 13 residues. J gave up 9 bases and V 6 bases, and 8 bases lay outside the gene matches. As DNA, the CDR3 is TGTGCCAGCAGCCCACAGGGGGCGGAAAGCTACACCTTC. It is translated as CASSPQGAESYTF.